The 27 T cell receptor beta chains in this list originate from one sample, sequenced in a study of metastatic and nonmetastatic thyroid tumors. TCRdb re-processed the PCR reads through MiXCR. The table lists tens of thousands of clones, around 17% of them singletons, with approximately 10% in the top ten. The entire patient cohort was treatment-naive prior to thyroid surgery. The specimen sequenced was tumor tissue. These TCRs come from a female donor with papillary thyroid cancer or a benign thyroid nodule (not recorded which). Some clones in this sample may be carry-over from other donors' samples.

This clone was counted many times. A much more abundant neighbour one base away suggests this may be a read error. The chain links TRBV10-3 to TRBJ2-1; 11 bases are a match to TRBD2. CDR1 ENHRY and CDR2 SYGVKD come from the germline V gene. The CDR3 has 15 residues. The CDR3 nucleotides are TGTGCCACGCTAGCGGGAGGCCCGACCTACAATGAGCAGTCCTTC. Protein product: CATLAGGPTYNEQSF.

This clone rates as medium-sized. The chain couples TRBV5-1 to TRBJ2-5; D not certain. V dropped 4 bases and J dropped 2 bases, with 18 bases sitting between them. CDR3 length: 16 amino acids. Germline assignment: CDR1 SGHRS and CDR2 YFSETQ. The CDR3 spells CASSLGGHLVQETQYF. The CDR3 coding sequence is TGCGCCAGCAGCCTTGGCGGCCACCTCGTGCAAGAGACCCAGTACTTC.

Many counts were recorded for this clone. V gene TRBV6-1 combines with J gene TRBJ2-4; D is possibly TRBD1 (6 bases). Germline V CDR1 and CDR2: MNHNS, SASEGT. Trimming cost V 4 bases and J 1 base, with 11 bases left between them. The CDR3 is 15 residues long. The CDR3 spells CASSAYRVAKNIQYF. The DNA for the CDR3 is TGTGCCAGCAGTGCCTACAGGGTTGCCAAAAACATTCAGTACTTC.

To note about this clone: One end of the junction does not line up with germline, which may come from a read error. This chain joins TRBV6-2 or TRBV6-3 and TRBJ2-3; D is undetermined. CDR1 is MNHEY and CDR2 is SVGEGT in the germline V gene. This CDR3 region has 15 residues. The CDR3: CASSYRALVADMQYF. CDR3 sequence (DNA): TGTGCCAGCAGTTACCGTGCCCTAGTGGCGGATATGCAGTATTTT.

This clone was detected many times. This chain links TRBV18 with TRBJ2-7; 7 bases agree with TRBD2. Germline V gene sequence: CDR1 KGHSH, CDR2 LQKENI. The CDR3 contains 14 residues. V lost 4 bases and J lost 0; bases outside the gene matches: 3. The CDR3 coding sequence is TGTGCCAGCTCACGGAGCGGGACCTCCTACGAGCAGTACTTC. Its protein product is CASSRSGTSYEQYF. Full variable domain (rest looked up from reference TRBV18 and TRBJ2-7): NAGVMQNPRHLVRRRGQEARLRCSPMKGHSHVYWYRQLPEEGLKFMVYLQKENIIDESGMPKERFSAEFPKEGPSILRIQQVVRGDSAAYFCASSRSGTSYEQYFGPGTRLTVT.

This clone was observed many times. This rearrangement joins TRBV9 to TRBJ1-1; 7 positions agree with TRBD1. J was trimmed by 5 bases and V by 4 bases; bases with no gene match: 11. Per germline, CDR1 SGDLS and CDR2 YYNGEE. This CDR3 has 15 residues. The CDR3 DNA reads as TGTGCCAGCAGCCCCCAGCCGACAGGGCAAACTGAAGCTTTCTTT. Translation: CASSPQPTGQTEAFF.

This clone was recorded at least ten times. This sample includes further DNA sequences coding for the same CDR3. This chain joins TRBV12-3 or TRBV12-4 and TRBJ2-5, with 7 bases matching TRBD1. CDR3 size: 14 residues. V lost 8 bases to trimming and J lost 5 bases; unmatched junction nucleotides: 11. The CDR3, as DNA: TGTGCCAGCGGAAAGACAGGGAAGAGCGAGACCCAGTACTTC. It specifies CASGKTGKSETQYF.

In this sample, this clone turned up many times. This sequence joins TRBV6-5 and TRBJ1-6; perhaps TRBD1 as D (5 bases). Germline lookup yields CDR1 MNHEY and CDR2 SVGAGI. V was trimmed by 0 bases and J by 7 bases, leaving 7 bases between them. CDR3 length equals 14 residues. The CDR3 loop reads CASSYSGDNSPLHF. Written as DNA, the CDR3 is TGTGCCAGCAGTTACTCCGGGGACAATTCACCCCTCCACTTT.

The table lists this clone with many counts. V and J are TRBV3-1 and TRBJ1-5; D gene uncertain. The germline gives CDR1 LGHDT, CDR2 YNNKEL (reference sequence). Trimming removed 0 bases at V and 6 bases at J, with 3 bases between. This CDR3 contains 12 residues. The CDR3 DNA reads as TGTGCCAGCAGCCAAGAAGGTCAGCCCCAGCATTTT. Protein: CASSQEGQPQHF.

This clone was recorded at least ten times. The rearrangement uses TRBV4-1 and TRBJ1-4; TRBD1 is a possible D gene (6 bases). The V and J ends lost 1 base and 8 bases respectively, with 11 bases between them. The germline V gene has CDR1 MGHRA and CDR2 YSYEKL. This CDR3 has 14 residues. This CDR3 is CASSQGGGTEKLFF. CDR3 DNA: TGCGCCAGCAGCCAAGGGGGGGGGACAGAAAAACTGTTTTTT.

This chain links TRBV3-1 with TRBJ1-2; 10 bases map to TRBD1. There are 15 residues in the CDR3. CDR1 and CDR2 (germline): LGHDT, YNNKEL (reference sequence). The V gene end was trimmed by 6 bases and the J gene end by 2 bases; junction bases not matched to a gene: 6. CDR3 nucleotide sequence: TGTGCCAGCAGTTACTGGGGACAGGGGAACTATGGCTACACCTTC. Protein: CASSYWGQGNYGYTF.

This clone came up a few times. A read error may be the cause here, since a much bigger clone is one base away. This chain joins TRBV20-1 and TRBJ2-5, with 12 bases that match TRBD2. With 1 base clipped from V and 5 bases from J, the junction kept 11 bases outside the gene matches. Germline V CDR1 and CDR2: DFQATT, SNEGSKA (reference sequence). The CDR3 has 17 amino acids. CDR3 sequence (DNA): TGCAGTGCTAGAGTTTCCCTGACTAGCGGGAGTCCCGAGACCCAGTACTTC. This translates into CSARVSLTSGSPETQYF.

This clone showed up many times. This rearrangement joins TRBV28 to TRBJ2-7, with TRBD1 matching over 9 bases. The germline gives CDR1 MDHEN, CDR2 SYDVKM. The CDR3 extends over 14 amino acids. V lost 6 bases to trimming and J lost 7 bases; unmatched junction nucleotides: 10. Written as DNA, the CDR3 is TGTGCCAGCAGAGAACAGGGGGCGTTCGTTGAGCAGTACTTC. The encoded protein is CASREQGAFVEQYF.

The rearrangement links TRBV11-2 to TRBJ2-3; 10 nucleotides align to TRBD2. The CDR3 runs 17 residues. Germline CDR1 SGHAT, CDR2 FQNNGV. J lost 2 bases, V lost 5 bases, and 10 bases had no gene match. The CDR3 is CASSLKILAGDTDTQYF. The CDR3 DNA reads TGTGCCAGCAGCCTAAAGATTCTAGCGGGAGACACAGATACGCAGTATTTT.

This clone has ten or more counts. This rearrangement joins TRBV9 to TRBJ1-1, with D possibly being TRBD1 (6 bases). The length of the CDR3 is 13 residues. Trimming pared 3 bases from V and 6 bases from J, leaving 12 bases between. In germline, CDR1 is SGDLS, CDR2 YYNGEE. This chain's CDR3 is CASSGQGGAEAFF. The CDR3 DNA reads as TGTGCCAGCAGCGGACAAGGGGGGGCTGAAGCTTTCTTT. Filled out from reference TRBV9 and TRBJ1-1, the complete variable domain reads DSGVTQTPKHLITATGQRVTLRCSPRSGDLSVYWYQQSLDQGLQFLIQYYNGEERAKGNILERFSAQQFPDLHSELNLSSLELGDSALYFCASSGQGGAEAFFGQGTRLTVV.

This clone was seen many times. The rearrangement links TRBV4-2 to TRBJ2-2, with 16 bases lining up with TRBD2. This CDR3 has 19 residues. From germline, CDR1 is LGHNA and CDR2 YNFKEQ. Unmatched junction bases numbered 8, after V lost 3 bases and J lost 4 bases. The CDR3 protein is CASSHPGLAGGWVTGELFF. The CDR3 DNA follows: TGTGCCAGCAGCCATCCGGGACTAGCGGGAGGGTGGGTCACCGGGGAGCTGTTTTTT.

This clone showed up many times. This sample includes further DNA sequences coding for the same CDR3. The genes are TRBV6-2 or TRBV6-3 and TRBJ1-1; TRBD1 is a possible D gene (6 bases). V dropped 4 bases and J dropped 6 bases, with 15 bases sitting between them. The V gene's germline CDR1 is MNHEY and CDR2 SVGEGT. The length of the CDR3 is 14 residues. The CDR3 coding sequence is TGTGCCAGCAGTTCCCAGGGGTTTCACGCTGAAGCTTTCTTT. It codes for CASSSQGFHAEAFF.

This clone came up a few times. V and J are TRBV30 and TRBJ1-1; D is undetermined. CDR1 is GTSNPN and CDR2 is SVGIG in the germline V gene (reference sequence). V was cut by 5 bases and J by 7 bases, with 11 bases left in between. The CDR3 is made up of 11 amino acids. The CDR3 coding sequence is TGTGCCTGGGGCGAAGTAGGTGAAGCTTTCTTT. The encoded protein is CAWGEVGEAFF.

This clone was observed many times. The sample contains more than one DNA sequence encoding this CDR3. The chain joins TRBV12-3 or TRBV12-4 to TRBJ2-1, with 15 bases fitting TRBD2. This CDR3 region has 20 residues. The V and J ends lost 3 bases and 0 bases, in that order; junction bases with no gene match: 9. The CDR3 DNA reads TGTGCCAGCAGTTTCGGGTGGGGACTAGCGGGGGGCAGCTCCTACAATGAGCAGTTCTTC. Translation: CASSFGWGLAGGSSYNEQFF.

This clone has ten or more counts. V and J are TRBV20-1 and TRBJ1-1, with a weak D call TRBD1 (6 bases). V was cut by 0 bases and J by 1 base, with 9 bases left in between. Germline-derived CDR1 and CDR2 are DFQATT and SNEGSKA (reference sequence). The CDR3 spans 14 residues. The CDR3 bases are TGCAGTGCTAGAGATCAGGGGAGGAACACTGAAGCTTTCTTT. It yields the protein CSARDQGRNTEAFF.

This clone occurred many times. This may arise from a read error, as a much more abundant clone is one base away. The CDR3 does not close with the conserved phenylalanine or tryptophan, likely indicating a read error. The rearrangement joins TRBV6-2 or TRBV6-3 to TRBJ2-2, with 9 nucleotides matching TRBD2. There are 15 residues in the CDR3. Trimming took 5 bases from V and 5 from J; bases not matched to a gene: 6. Germline V gene lookup returns CDR1 MNHEY and CDR2 SVGEGT. The chain's CDR3 is CASSPSGRWTGELFC. CDR3 bases: TGTGCCAGCAGTCCCAGCGGGAGGTGGACCGGGGAGCTGTTTTGT.

This clone was seen at least ten times. The CDR3 sequence: CASSPTSGANVLTF. The DNA of the CDR3 is TGTGCCAGTAGTCCGACCTCTGGGGCCAACGTCCTGACTTTC. The V gene is TRBV19, the J gene TRBJ2-6; no definite D call. The germline gives CDR1 LNHDA, CDR2 SQIVND (reference sequence). Trimming stripped 5 bases from V and 0 bases from J, with 5 bases between. The CDR3 has 14 amino acids.

This clone was seen ten or more times. Additional DNA sequences in this sample encode the identical CDR3. The chain uses TRBV15 and TRBJ2-3; 8 bases agree with TRBD2. V was pared by 0 bases and J by 3 bases, with 8 bases of the junction left unmatched. The CDR3 sequence is 17 residues long. CDR1 and CDR2 (germline): LNHNV, YYDKDF (reference sequence). CDR3 protein: CATSRDPPGGPTDTQYF. The CDR3 DNA reads as TGTGCCACCAGCAGAGACCCCCCGGGAGGGCCGACAGATACGCAGTATTTT.

This clone was detected ten times or more. This chain uses TRBV19 with TRBJ1-1; a weak D match, TRBD1 (6 bases). Trimming left V 4 bases short and J 5 bases short, with 17 bases between. This CDR3 spans 15 amino acids. CDR1 is LNHDA and CDR2 is SQIVND in the germline V gene (reference sequence). The CDR3 bases are TGTGCCAGTAGTAGGCAGGGAGGGGGTTGGACTGAAGCTTTCTTT. Amino acids: CASSRQGGGWTEAFF.

This chain links TRBV14 with TRBJ2-2; TRBD2 agrees at 16 bases. Germline V CDR1 and CDR2: SGHDN, FVKESK. V lost 1 base to trimming and J lost 5 bases; unmatched junction nucleotides: 16. The CDR3 is 22 residues long. The CDR3 here is CASSQGYTGTSGRAARTGELFF. CDR3 coding DNA: TGTGCCAGCAGCCAAGGATATACCGGGACTAGCGGGAGGGCGGCGAGGACCGGGGAGCTGTTTTTT.

This clone has ten or more counts. The genes are TRBV6-2 or TRBV6-3 and TRBJ1-2; 7 nucleotides align to TRBD1. J was trimmed by 6 bases and V by 5 bases; bases with no gene match: 9. Germline CDR1 reads MNHEY; CDR2 reads SVGEGT. The CDR3 consists of 14 residues. CDR3 protein: CASSRTGTVHGYTF. The CDR3 nucleotides read TGTGCCAGCAGTCGCACCGGGACAGTCCATGGCTACACCTTC.

This clone was picked up many times. This rearrangement joins TRBV20-1 to TRBJ2-5; D unresolved. This CDR3 has 14 amino acids. The germline V gene encodes CDR1 DFQATT and CDR2 SNEGSKA (reference sequence). The V end was cut by 7 bases, the J end by 3 bases, with 18 bases between. The CDR3 DNA sequence: TGCAGTGTGGATTCCGGTGTACAGAAAGAGACCCAGTACTTC. Translating it yields CSVDSGVQKETQYF.